Detailed here is one T cell receptor (beta chain). As yet, its antigen is unknown. This specimen comes from a study of T cell clones after liver transplantation. V gave up 5 bases and J gave up 5 bases; unmatched junction bases: 10. Germline V gene sequence: CDR1 MNHEY, CDR2 SMNVEV (reference sequence). This CDR3 is built from 16 residues. Here immunoSEQ multiplex PCR was the method, and the copy in TCRdb shows in-frame clones only, minus some. The top ten clones hold over 2.5% of a sample with 55,000 to 75,000 clones, approximately 70% of them seen once. Regarding the study as a whole: Migration into the graft, not deletion, may explain lost graft donor-reactive T cells.

This chain joins TRBV27 and TRBJ1-5; 9 nucleotides agree with TRBD1. Here the sequenced sample was CD4+ T cells from blood, taken at the approximately 15-month timepoint. This TCR was sampled from a human patient who received a liver transplant. Some T cells may be supplied by the graft donor. For the CDR3, the DNA is TGTGCCAGCAGTCAAGGGACAGGGAGGAGGGATCAGCCCCAGCATTTT. This sequence encodes CASSQGTGRRDQPQHF.